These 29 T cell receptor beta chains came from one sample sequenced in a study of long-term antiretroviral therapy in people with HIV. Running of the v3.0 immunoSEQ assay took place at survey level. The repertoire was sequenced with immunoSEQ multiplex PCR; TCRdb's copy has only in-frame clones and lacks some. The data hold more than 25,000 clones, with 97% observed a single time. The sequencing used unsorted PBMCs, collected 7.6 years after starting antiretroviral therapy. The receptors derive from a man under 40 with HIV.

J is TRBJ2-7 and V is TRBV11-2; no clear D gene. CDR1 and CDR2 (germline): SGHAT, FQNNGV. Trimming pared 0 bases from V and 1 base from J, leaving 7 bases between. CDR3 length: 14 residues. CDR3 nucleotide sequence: TGTGCCAGCAGCTTAGAGCTCACATCCTACGAGCAGTACTTC. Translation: CASSLELTSYEQYF.

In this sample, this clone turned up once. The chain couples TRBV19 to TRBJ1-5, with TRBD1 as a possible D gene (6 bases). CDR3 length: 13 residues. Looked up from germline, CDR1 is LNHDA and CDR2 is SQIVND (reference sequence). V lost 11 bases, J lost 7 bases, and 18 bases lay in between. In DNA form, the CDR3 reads TGTGCCTCTACAGGCAGGGGAAGACAGCCCCAGCATTTT. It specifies CASTGRGRQPQHF.

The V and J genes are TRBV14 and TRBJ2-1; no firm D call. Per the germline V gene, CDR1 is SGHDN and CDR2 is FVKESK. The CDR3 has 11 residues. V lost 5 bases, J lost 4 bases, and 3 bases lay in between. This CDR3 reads CASSRYNEQFF. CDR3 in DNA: TGTGCCAGCAGCAGGTACAATGAGCAGTTCTTC.

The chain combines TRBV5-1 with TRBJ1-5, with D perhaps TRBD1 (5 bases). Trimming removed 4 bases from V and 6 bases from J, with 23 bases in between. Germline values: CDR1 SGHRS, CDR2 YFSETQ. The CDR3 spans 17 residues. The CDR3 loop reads CASSDIQENFSVQPQHF. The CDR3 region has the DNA TGCGCCAGCAGCGATATACAGGAAAACTTCTCGGTTCAGCCCCAGCATTTT.

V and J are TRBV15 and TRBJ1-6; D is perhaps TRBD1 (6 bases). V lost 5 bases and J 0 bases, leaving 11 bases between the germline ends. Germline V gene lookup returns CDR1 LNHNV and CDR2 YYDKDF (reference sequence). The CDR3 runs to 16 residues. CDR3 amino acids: CATSGEQGSYNSPLHF. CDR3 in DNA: TGTGCCACCAGCGGGGAACAGGGCTCCTATAATTCACCCCTCCACTTT.

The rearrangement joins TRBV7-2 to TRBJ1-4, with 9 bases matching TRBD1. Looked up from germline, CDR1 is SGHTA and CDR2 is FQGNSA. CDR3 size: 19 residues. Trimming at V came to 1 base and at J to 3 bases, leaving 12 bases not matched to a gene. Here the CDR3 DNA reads TGTGCCAGCAGCTTAGGTTTCCGTGGGACAGGGTTGGCTAATGAAAAACTGTTTTTT. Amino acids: CASSLGFRGTGLANEKLFF.

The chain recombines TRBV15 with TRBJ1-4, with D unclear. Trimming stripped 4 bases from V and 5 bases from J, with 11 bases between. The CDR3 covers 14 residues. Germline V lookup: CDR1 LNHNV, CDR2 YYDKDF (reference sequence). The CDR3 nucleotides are TGTGCCACCAGCAATGGGCAGCCGAATGAAAAACTGTTTTTT. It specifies CATSNGQPNEKLFF.

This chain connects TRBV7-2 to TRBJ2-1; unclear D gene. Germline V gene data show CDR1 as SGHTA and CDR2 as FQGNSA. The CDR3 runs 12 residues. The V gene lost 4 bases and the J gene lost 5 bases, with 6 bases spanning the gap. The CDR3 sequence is CASSWNDNEQFF. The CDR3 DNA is TGTGCCAGCAGCTGGAACGACAATGAGCAGTTCTTC.

The CDR3 sequence is CASSFNQFEAFF. In nucleotides, the CDR3 is TGTGCCAGCAGCTTCAATCAGTTTGAAGCTTTCTTT. The V and J genes are TRBV7-8 and TRBJ1-1; D not resolved. The CDR3 is made up of 12 amino acids. Trimming stripped 3 bases from V and 7 bases from J, with 9 bases between. From germline, CDR1 is SGHVS and CDR2 FQNEAQ.

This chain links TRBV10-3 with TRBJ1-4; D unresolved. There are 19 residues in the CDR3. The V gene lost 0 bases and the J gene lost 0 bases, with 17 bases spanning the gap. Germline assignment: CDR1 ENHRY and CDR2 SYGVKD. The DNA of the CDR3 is TGTGCCATCAGTGAGTCGACTCCGGGCCTACTTGCAACTAATGAAAAACTGTTTTTT. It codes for CAISESTPGLLATNEKLFF.

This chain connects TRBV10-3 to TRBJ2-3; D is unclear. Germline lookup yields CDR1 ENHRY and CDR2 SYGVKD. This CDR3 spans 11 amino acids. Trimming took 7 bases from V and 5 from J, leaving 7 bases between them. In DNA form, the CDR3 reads TGTGCCATCACCTGGGGAGATACGCAGTATTTT. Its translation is CAITWGDTQYF.

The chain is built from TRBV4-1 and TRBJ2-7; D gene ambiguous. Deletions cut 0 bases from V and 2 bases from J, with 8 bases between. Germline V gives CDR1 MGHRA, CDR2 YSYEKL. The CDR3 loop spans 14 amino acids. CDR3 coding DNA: TGCGCCAGCAGCCAAGAAGCCCCCACCTACGAGCAGTACTTC. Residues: CASSQEAPTYEQYF.

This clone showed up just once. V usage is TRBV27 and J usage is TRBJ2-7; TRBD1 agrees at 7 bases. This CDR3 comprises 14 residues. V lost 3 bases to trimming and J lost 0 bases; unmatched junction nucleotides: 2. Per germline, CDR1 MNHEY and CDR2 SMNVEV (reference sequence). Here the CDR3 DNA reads TGTGCCAGCAGTTTCGGGACAGCCTCCTACGAGCAGTACTTC. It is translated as CASSFGTASYEQYF.

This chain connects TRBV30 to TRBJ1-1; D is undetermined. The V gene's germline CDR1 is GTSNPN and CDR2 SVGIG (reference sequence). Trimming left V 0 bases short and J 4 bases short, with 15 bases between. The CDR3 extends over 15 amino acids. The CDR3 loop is CAWSVQVLDGTEAFF. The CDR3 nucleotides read TGTGCCTGGAGTGTACAAGTCTTAGATGGCACTGAAGCTTTCTTT.

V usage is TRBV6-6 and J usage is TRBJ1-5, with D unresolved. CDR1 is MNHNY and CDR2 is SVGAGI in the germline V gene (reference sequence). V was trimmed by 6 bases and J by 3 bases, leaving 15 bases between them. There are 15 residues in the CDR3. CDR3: CASSLTDGVNQPQHF. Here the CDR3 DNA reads TGTGCCAGCAGCCTCACCGACGGGGTCAATCAGCCCCAGCATTTT.

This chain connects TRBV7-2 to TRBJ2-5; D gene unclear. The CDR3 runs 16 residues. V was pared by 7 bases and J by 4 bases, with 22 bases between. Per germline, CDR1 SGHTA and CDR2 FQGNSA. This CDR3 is CASIQLPGLGGETQYF. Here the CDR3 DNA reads TGTGCCAGCATCCAACTCCCCGGGCTCGGCGGAGAGACCCAGTACTTC.

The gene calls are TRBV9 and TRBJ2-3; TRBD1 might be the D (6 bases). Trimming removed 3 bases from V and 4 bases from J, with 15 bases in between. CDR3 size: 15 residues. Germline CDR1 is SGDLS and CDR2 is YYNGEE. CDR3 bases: TGTGCCAGCAGCGGCTCAGGGGCGGAATCAGATACGCAGTATTTT. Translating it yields CASSGSGAESDTQYF.

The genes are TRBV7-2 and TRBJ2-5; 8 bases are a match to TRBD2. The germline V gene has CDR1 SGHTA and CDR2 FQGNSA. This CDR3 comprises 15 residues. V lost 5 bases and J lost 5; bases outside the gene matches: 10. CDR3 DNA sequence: TGTGCCAGCAGCCAGACTAGCGTGGGAACGGAGACCCAGTACTTC. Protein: CASSQTSVGTETQYF.

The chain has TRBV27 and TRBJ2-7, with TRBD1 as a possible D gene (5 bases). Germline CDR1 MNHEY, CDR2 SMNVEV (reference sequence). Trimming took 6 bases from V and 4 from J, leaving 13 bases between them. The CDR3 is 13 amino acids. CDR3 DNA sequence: TGTGCCAGCAGAGCCACAGGATTTTACGAGCAGTACTTC. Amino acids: CASRATGFYEQYF.

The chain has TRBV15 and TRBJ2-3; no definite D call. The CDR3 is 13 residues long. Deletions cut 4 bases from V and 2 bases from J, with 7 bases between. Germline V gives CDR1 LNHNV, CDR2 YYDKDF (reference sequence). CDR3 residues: CATSILLTDTQYF. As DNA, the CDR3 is TGTGCCACCAGCATACTGCTCACAGATACGCAGTATTTT.

CDR3 residues: CASSLGSGGAGTQYF. The CDR3 nucleotides read TGTGCCAGCAGCTTAGGTAGCGGGGGGGCCGGGACCCAGTACTTC. The rearrangement uses TRBV7-6 and TRBJ2-5, with 11 positions matching TRBD2. The CDR3 extends over 15 amino acids. The trim removed 1 base at V and 7 bases at J, leaving 5 bases unmatched. From germline, CDR1 is SGHVS and CDR2 FNYEAQ.

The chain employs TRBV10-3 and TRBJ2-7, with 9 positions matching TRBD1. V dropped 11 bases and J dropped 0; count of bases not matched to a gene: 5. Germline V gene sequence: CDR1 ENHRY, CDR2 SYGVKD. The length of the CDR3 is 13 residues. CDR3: CASSTGGSYEQYF. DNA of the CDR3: TGTGCCTCCTCGACAGGGGGCTCCTACGAGCAGTACTTC.

The chain's CDR3 is CASSLDRADNEQFF. The CDR3 DNA sequence: TGCGCCAGCAGCTTGGACAGGGCTGACAATGAGCAGTTCTTC. The gene calls are TRBV5-1 and TRBJ2-1; weak D call: TRBD1 (6 bases). The V and J ends lost 0 bases and 5 bases respectively, with 9 bases between them. This CDR3 has 14 residues. In germline, CDR1 is SGHRS, CDR2 YFSETQ.

In DNA, the CDR3 is TGTGCCAGCAGTGAATTGACAGGGGATCAGCCCCAGCATTTT. Translation gives CASSELTGDQPQHF. The V gene is TRBV2, the J gene TRBJ1-5; 8 nucleotides match TRBD1. V lost 2 bases, J lost 5 bases, and 2 bases stayed unmatched. The CDR3 loop spans 14 amino acids. The germline V gene encodes CDR1 SNHLY and CDR2 FYNNEI. The full variable domain, its missing parts supplied by reference TRBV2 and TRBJ1-5, is EPEVTQTPSHQVTQMGQEVILRCVPISNHLYFYWYRQILGQKVEFLVSFYNNEISEKSEIFDDQFSVERPDGSNFTLKIRSTKLEDSAMYFCASSELTGDQPQHFGDGTRLSIL.

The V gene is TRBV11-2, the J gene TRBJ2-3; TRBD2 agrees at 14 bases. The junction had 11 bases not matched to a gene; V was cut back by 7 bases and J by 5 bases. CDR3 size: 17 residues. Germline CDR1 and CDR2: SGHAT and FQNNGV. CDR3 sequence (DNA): TGTGCCAGCACCCAATCTGGACTAGCGGGAGGACGAGATACGCAGTATTTT. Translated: CASTQSGLAGGRDTQYF.

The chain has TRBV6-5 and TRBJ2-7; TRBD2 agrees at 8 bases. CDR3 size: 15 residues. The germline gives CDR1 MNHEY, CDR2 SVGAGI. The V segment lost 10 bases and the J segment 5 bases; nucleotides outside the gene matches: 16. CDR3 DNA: TGTGCCACCCAACAGGGCCCGGGAGGGTCCAACGAGCAGTACTTC. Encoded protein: CATQQGPGGSNEQYF.

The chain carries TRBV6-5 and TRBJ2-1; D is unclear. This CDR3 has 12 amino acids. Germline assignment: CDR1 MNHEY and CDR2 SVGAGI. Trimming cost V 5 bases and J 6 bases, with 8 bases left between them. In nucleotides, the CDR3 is TGTGCCAGCAGTCACCCCCCCAATGAGCAGTTCTTC. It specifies CASSHPPNEQFF.

The CDR3 DNA reads TGCGCCAGCAGCCAAGAGACTAGTCCCGATACGCAGTATTTT. It is translated as CASSQETSPDTQYF. The genes are TRBV4-1 and TRBJ2-3; TRBD2 might be the D (6 bases). The CDR3 length is 14 residues. Germline assignment: CDR1 MGHRA and CDR2 YSYEKL. The germline V and J ends were trimmed by 0 bases and 6 bases, with 10 bases remaining between them.

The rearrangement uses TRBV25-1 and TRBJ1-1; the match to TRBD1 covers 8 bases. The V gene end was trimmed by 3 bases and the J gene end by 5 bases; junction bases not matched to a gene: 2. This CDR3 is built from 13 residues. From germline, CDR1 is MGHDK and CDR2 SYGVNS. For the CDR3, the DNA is TGTGCCAGCAGTGACCAGGGGGCGACTGAAGCTTTCTTT. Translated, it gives CASSDQGATEAFF.